This T cell receptor (beta chain) is from a study of OX40 agonist ivuxolimab in advanced cancers. J gave up 7 bases and V 5 bases, and 12 bases lay outside the gene matches. CDR3 length: 17 residues. Germline V gives CDR1 PRHDT, CDR2 FYEKMQ (reference sequence). This clone was observed a few times. No antigen is known for it. Only in-frame clones appear in the TCRdb table, and some are missing; sequencing was by immunoSEQ multiplex PCR. The profile shows approximately 52,000 clones, around four fifths of them singletons. Notes on the study in general: At 0.1-3.0 mg/kg, partial responders had clonal expansion among the lowest observed. Some patients without response likewise showed low normalized clonal expansion.

Sequenced here: CD4+ or CD8+ T cells sorted from blood, sampled in a trial of the OX40 agonist ivuxolimab. V and J are TRBV13 and TRBJ2-1; the match to TRBD2 covers 12 bases. This clonotype was obtained from an adult with an advanced solid tumor such as melanoma, head and neck, liver or kidney cancer. CDR3 bases: TGTGCCAGCAGCCCCCCCCTTCTAGCGGGGGGGCGGAATGAGCAGTTCTTC. Its translation is CASSPPLLAGGRNEQFF.